This TCR beta chain came from a study of cytomegalovirus exposure and HLA in healthy donors. Study-level information: A preliminary data release comprised around 85 million unique TCRs obtained from HLA-typed donors.

Researchers ran the PCR with 60 Vbeta and 13 Jbeta primers. Sequenced by immunoSEQ multiplex PCR; TCRdb stores in-frame clones only, minus some. The table includes under 250,000 clones, around 83% detected once. The CDR3 length is 16 residues. Trimming cost V 4 bases and J 3 bases; bases outside gene matches: 7. The germline gives CDR1 SGHNT, CDR2 YYREEE (reference sequence). Concerning this clone itself: Its antigen is as yet unknown.

Findings of the study overall: Later work found that TCR association rates differed between HLA loci; DRB1 had the most and HLA-C the fewest.

Donors counted as nominally healthy when sampled, yet unrecorded immune exposures were likely. Sequencing was carried out using PBMCs. The receptor was derived from a woman aged 50 to 65 in good health and CMV-seropositive. The chain uses TRBV5-4 and TRBJ2-5, with 12 bases fitting TRBD1. CDR3 in amino acids: CASSPGQGAIEETQYF. CDR3 nucleotides: TGTGCCAGCAGCCCGGGACAGGGGGCAATCGAAGAGACCCAGTACTTC.